This paragraph reports one T cell receptor (beta chain). The table came from immunoSEQ multiplex PCR; TCRdb's copy has only in-frame clones and leaves some out. The data hold tens of thousands of clones, with 91% observed a single time. This specimen belongs to a study of technical replicates of blood from a handful of donors. CDR3 length: 13 amino acids. The ends were cut back, 5 bases at V and 1 base at J, with 9 bases in the middle. Germline V gives CDR1 SGHRS, CDR2 YFSETQ. The J gene is TRBJ2-5, the V gene TRBV5-1; D possibly corresponds to TRBD1 (5 bases). The TCR comes from a human donor in good health. Some clones in this sample may be carry-over from other donors' samples. Sequenced sample: T cells isolated from PBMCs. This CDR3 reads CASSKTAQETQYF. The CDR3 bases are TGCGCCAGCAGTAAGACAGCCCAAGAGACCCAGTACTTC.